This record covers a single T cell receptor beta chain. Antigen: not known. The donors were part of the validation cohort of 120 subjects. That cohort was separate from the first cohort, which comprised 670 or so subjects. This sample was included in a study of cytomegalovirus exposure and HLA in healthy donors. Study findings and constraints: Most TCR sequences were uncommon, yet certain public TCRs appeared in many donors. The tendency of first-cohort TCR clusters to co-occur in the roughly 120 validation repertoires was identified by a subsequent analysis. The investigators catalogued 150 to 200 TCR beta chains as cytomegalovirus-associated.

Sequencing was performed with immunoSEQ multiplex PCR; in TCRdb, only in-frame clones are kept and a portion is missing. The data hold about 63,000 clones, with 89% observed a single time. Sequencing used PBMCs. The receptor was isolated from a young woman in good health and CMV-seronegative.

The CDR3 loop reads CASRRTGTETQYF. In DNA form, the CDR3 reads TGTGCCAGCAGGAGGACAGGGACTGAGACCCAGTACTTC. J is TRBJ2-5 and V is TRBV28; 8 bases are shared with TRBD1. Germline V lookup: CDR1 MDHEN, CDR2 SYDVKM. This CDR3 spans 13 amino acids. The trim removed 6 bases at V and 5 bases at J, leaving 5 bases unmatched.